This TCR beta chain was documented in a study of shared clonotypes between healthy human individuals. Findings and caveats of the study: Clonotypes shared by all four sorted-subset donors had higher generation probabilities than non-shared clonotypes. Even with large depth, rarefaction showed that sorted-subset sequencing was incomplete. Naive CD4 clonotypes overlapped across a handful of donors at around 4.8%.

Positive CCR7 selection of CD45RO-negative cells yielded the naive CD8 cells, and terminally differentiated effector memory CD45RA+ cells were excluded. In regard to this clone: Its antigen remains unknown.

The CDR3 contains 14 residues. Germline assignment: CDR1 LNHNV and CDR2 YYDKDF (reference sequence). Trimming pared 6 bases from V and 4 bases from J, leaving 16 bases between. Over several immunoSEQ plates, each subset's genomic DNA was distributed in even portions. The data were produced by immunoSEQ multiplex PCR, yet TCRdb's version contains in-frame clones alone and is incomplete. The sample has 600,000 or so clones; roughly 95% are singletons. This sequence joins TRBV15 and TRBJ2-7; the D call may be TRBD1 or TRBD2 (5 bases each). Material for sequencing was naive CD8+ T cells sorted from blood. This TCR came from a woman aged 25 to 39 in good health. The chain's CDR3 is CATSRPGADYEQYF. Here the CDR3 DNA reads TGTGCCACCAGTAGACCCGGGGCTGATTACGAGCAGTACTTC.